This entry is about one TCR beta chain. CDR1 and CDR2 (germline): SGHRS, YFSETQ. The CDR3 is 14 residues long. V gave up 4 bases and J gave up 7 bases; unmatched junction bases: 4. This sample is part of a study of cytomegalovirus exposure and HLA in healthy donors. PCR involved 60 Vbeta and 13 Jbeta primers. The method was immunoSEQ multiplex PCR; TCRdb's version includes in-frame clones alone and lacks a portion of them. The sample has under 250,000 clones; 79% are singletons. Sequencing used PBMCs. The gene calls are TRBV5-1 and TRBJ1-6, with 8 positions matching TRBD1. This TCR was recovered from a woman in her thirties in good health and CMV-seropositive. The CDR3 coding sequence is TGCGCCAGCAGCATGGACAGGGAAAATTCACCCCTCCACTTT. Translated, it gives CASSMDRENSPLHF.